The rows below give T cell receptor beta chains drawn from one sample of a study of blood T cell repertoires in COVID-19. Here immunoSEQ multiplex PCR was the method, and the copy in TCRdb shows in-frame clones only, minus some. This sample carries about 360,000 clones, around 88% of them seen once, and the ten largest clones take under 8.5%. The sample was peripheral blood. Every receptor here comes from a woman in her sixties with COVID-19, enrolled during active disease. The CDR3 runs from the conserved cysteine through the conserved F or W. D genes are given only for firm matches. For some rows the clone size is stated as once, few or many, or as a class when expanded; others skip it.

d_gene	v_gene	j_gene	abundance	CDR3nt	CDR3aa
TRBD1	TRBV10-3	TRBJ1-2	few	TGTGCCATCACCGCCTGGTTACCGGGACAGGGAGACTATGGCTACACCTTC	CAITAWLPGQGDYGYTF
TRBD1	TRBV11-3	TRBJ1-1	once	TGTGCCAGCAGCTGGGAACAGGGGACTGAAGCTTTCTTT	CASSWEQGTEAFF
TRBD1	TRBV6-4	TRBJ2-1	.	TGTGCCAGCAGTGAGGGACAGGTCTCCTACAATGAGCAGTTCTTC	CASSEGQVSYNEQFF
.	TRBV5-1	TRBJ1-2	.	TGCGCCAGCAGCCCCGGACAGCCAGCTAACTATGGCTACACCTTC	CASSPGQPANYGYTF
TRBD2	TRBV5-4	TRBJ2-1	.	TGTGCCAGCAGCCCAAGCGGGACCGAGCAGTTCTTC	CASSPSGTEQFF
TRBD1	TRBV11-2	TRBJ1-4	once	TGTGCCAGCAGCTTAGGTCAGGACAGGGATCGAAATGAAAAACTGTTTTTT	CASSLGQDRDRNEKLFF
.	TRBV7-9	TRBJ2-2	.	TGTGCCAGCACCGCGGAGAGAACCGGGGAGCTGTTTTTT	CASTAERTGELFF
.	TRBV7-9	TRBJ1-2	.	TGTGCCAGCAGCTTAGGTCGGGGTGGCTACACCTTC	CASSLGRGGYTF
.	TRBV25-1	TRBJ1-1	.	TGTGCCAGCAGTGAATGGGGGGGACTCACTGAAGCTTTCTTT	CASSEWGGLTEAFF
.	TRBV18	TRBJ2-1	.	TGTGCCAGCTCACCCAGCTGGAGGTACAATGAGCAGTTCTTC	CASSPSWRYNEQFF
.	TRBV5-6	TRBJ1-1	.	TGTGCCAGCAGCTTTCTCTATACAGAGACGAACACTGAAGCTTTCTTT	CASSFLYTETNTEAFF
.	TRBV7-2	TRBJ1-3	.	TGTGCCAGCAGCTACGACCGGGTATCTGGAAACACCATATATTTT	CASSYDRVSGNTIYF
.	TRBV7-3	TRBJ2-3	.	TGTGCCAGCAGCTTAAGCGGCACAGATACGCAGTATTTT	CASSLSGTDTQYF
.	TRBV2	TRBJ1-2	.	TGTGCCAGCAGTGAAGGGCAGAACTATGGCTACACCTTC	CASSEGQNYGYTF
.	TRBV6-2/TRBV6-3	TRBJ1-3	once	TGTGCCAGCAGTTCGACGGGACACTCTGGAAACACCATATATTTT	CASSSTGHSGNTIYF
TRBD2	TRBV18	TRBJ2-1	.	TGTGCCAGCTCACCACAGCAGCGGGGCTCCTACAATGAGCAGTTCTTC	CASSPQQRGSYNEQFF
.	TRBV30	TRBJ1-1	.	TGTGCCTGGAACAAGGCAGGGAAAGCTTTCTTT	CAWNKAGKAFF
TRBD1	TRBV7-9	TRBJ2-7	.	TGTGCCAGCAACAAAAACAGGGGGGTCGCGGACGAGCAGTACTTC	CASNKNRGVADEQYF
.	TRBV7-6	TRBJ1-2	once	TGTGCCAGCAGCCGTACTAACTATGGCTACACCTTC	CASSRTNYGYTF
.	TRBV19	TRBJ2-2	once	TGTGCCAGCAGTAGGGGCTTCGGGGGACCGAACACCGGGGAGCTGTTTTTT	CASSRGFGGPNTGELFF
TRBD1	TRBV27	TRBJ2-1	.	TGTGCCAGCACCCAGACAGGGGGTCAGGGTGAGCAGTTCTTC	CASTQTGGQGEQFF
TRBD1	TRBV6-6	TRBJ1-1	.	TGTGCCAGCACTTACAGGGGCATGGTCGCTTTCTTT	CASTYRGMVAFF
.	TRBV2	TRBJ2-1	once	TGTGCCAGCAGTGAAAACCTATTTAGGGGTGAGCAGTTCTTC	CASSENLFRGEQFF
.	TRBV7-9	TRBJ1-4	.	TGTGCCAGCAGCTCCCGGCGTCCCGGGGTAACTAATGAAAAACTGTTTTTT	CASSSRRPGVTNEKLFF
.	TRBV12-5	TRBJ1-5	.	TGTGCTAGTCGGGAGTATAGCAATCAGCCCCAGCATTTT	CASREYSNQPQHF
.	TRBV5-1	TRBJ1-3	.	TGCGCCAGCAGCTTGGCAGGACAGATTTCTGGAAACACCATATATTTT	CASSLAGQISGNTIYF
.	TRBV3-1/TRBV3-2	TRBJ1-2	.	TGTGCCAGCAGCCAAGATTATCGGGGGGGCTACACCTTC	CASSQDYRGGYTF
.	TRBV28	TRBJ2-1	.	TGTGCCAGCAGTACCCTGCGGGGTAATGAGCAGTTCTTC	CASSTLRGNEQFF
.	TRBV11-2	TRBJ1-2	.	TGTGCCAGCAGCTCCCGGATAGCCTATGGCTACACCTTC	CASSSRIAYGYTF
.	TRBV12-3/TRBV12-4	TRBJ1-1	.	TGTGCCATAAAAAAACAGGAGAACACTGAAGCTTTCTTT	CAIKKQENTEAFF
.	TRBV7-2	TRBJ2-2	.	TGTGCCAGCAGCTACGGGAGCACCGGGGAGCTGTTTTTT	CASSYGSTGELFF
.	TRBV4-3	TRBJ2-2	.	TGCGCCAGCAGCCTGGGGGCCACCGGGGAGCTGTTTTTT	CASSLGATGELFF
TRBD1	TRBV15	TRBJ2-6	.	TGTGCCACAAGCGACAGGGGGCTAACTGGGGCCAACGTCCTGACTTTC	CATSDRGLTGANVLTF
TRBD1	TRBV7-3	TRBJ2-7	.	TGTGCCAGCAGCTTAATGGGACAGGGTTACGAGCAGTACTTC	CASSLMGQGYEQYF
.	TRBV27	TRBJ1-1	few	TGTGCCAGCAGTTTATTTTATCGGGTCAACACTGAAGCTTTCTTT	CASSLFYRVNTEAFF
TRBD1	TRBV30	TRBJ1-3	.	TGTGCCTGGAACCCGGGACAGGGTTCATCGAAATATTTT	CAWNPGQGSSKYF
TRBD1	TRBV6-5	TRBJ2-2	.	TGTGCCAGCAGTCCCCCAGGGGGCCCCACCGGGGAGCTGTTTTTT	CASSPPGGPTGELFF
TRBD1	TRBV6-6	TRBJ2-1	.	TGTGCCAGCCGGGACTCCGGGACAGGCGATGAGCAGTTCTTC	CASRDSGTGDEQFF
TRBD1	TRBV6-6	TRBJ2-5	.	TGTGCCACCGGGACAGGGGGCCAAGAGACCCAGTACTTC	CATGTGGQETQYF
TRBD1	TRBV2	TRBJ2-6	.	TGTGCCAGCAGCCGGGACAGGGTTCCCCGATCCTCTGGGGCCAACGTCCTGACTTTC	CASSRDRVPRSSGANVLTF
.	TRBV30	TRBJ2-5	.	TGTGCCTGGAGTGGAACGGGGACCCAGTACTTC	CAWSGTGTQYF
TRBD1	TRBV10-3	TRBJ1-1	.	TGTGCCAGCGGACAGGGGTCATTCACTGAAGCTTTCTTT	CASGQGSFTEAFF
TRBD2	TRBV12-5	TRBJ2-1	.	TGTGCTAGTGGCAGGGGACTAGCGGGCTACAATGAGCAGTTCTTC	CASGRGLAGYNEQFF
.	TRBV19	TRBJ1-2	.	TGTGCCAGTAGGGCGGGTGCTGGCTACACCTTC	CASRAGAGYTF
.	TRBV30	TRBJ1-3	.	TGTGCCTGGAACAGGGTCTCTGGAAACACCATATATTTT	CAWNRVSGNTIYF
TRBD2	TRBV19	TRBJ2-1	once	TGTGCCAGTAGTCTCCGACTAGCGGGGGGGGGCAATGAGCAGTTCTTC	CASSLRLAGGGNEQFF
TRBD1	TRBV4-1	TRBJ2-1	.	TGCGCCAGCAGCCGCGGAGTCAGAAGGGACAGGGGGAACAATGAGCAGTTCTTC	CASSRGVRRDRGNNEQFF
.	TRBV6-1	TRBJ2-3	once	TGTGCCAGCAGTGACCCGTCGGGATCGCCTTCTAGCACAGATACGCAGTATTTT	CASSDPSGSPSSTDTQYF
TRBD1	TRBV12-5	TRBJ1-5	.	TGTGCTAGTGGTTTAAATGCAGGGGGAGAACAGCCCCAGCATTTT	CASGLNAGGEQPQHF
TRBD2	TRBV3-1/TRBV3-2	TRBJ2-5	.	TGTGCCAGCAGCCACTTACCGGGACTAGCGGGGGGGCAAGAGACCCAGTACTTC	CASSHLPGLAGGQETQYF
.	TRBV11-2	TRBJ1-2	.	TGTGCCAGCAGCCAAACGGGGAGGCCTAACTATGGCTACACCTTC	CASSQTGRPNYGYTF
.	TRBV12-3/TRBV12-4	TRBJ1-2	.	TGTGCCAGCAGTTCTCTCGGGAACTATGGCTACACCTTC	CASSSLGNYGYTF
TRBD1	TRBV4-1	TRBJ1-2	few	TGCGCCAGCAGCCAAGATGAAATAGGACAGGGCCAATCTGGCTACACCTTC	CASSQDEIGQGQSGYTF
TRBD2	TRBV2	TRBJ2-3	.	TGTGCCAGCAGGCCTACGGGAGGGGATACGCAGTATTTT	CASRPTGGDTQYF
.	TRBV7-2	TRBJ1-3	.	TGTGCCAGCAGCTTAGTGGGGGGGAAGGGAAACACCATATATTTT	CASSLVGGKGNTIYF
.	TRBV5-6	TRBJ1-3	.	TGTGCCAGCAGCCTGGGGCCCGTTTACTCTGGAAACACCATATATTTT	CASSLGPVYSGNTIYF
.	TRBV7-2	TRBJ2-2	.	TGTGCCAGCAGCTTCGCCGAGAGCGGGGAGCTGTTTTTT	CASSFAESGELFF
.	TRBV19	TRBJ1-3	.	TGTGCCAGTAGTATAGACGCTGGAAACACCATATATTTT	CASSIDAGNTIYF